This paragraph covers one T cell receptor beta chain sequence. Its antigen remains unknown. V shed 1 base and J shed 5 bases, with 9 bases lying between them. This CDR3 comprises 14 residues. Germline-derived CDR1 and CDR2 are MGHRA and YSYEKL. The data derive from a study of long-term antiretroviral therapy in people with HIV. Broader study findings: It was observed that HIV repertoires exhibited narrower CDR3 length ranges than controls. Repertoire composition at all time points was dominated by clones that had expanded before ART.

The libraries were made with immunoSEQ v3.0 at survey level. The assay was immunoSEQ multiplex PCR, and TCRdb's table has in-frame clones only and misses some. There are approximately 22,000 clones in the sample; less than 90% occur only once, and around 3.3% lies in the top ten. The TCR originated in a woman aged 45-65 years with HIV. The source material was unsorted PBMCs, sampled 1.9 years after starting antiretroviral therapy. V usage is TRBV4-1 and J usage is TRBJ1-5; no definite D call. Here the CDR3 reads CASSQGVEDQPQHF. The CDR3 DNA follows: TGCGCCAGCAGCCAAGGGGTTGAGGATCAGCCCCAGCATTTT.